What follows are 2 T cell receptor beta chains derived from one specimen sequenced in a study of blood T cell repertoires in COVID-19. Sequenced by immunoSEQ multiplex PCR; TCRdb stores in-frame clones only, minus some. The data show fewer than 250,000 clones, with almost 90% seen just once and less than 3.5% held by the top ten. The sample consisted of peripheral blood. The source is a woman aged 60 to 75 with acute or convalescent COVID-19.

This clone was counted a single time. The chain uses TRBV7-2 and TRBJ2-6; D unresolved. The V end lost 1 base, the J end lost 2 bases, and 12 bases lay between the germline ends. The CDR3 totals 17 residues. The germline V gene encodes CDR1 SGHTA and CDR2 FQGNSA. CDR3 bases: TGTGCCAGCAGCTTAGTGGGTGGTCTAGCTGGGGCCAACGTCCTGACTTTC. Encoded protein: CASSLVGGLAGANVLTF.

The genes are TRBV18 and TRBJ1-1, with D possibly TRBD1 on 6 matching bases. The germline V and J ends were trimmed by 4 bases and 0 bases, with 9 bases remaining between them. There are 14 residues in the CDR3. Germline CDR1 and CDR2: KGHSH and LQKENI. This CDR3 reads CASSLGGMNTEAFF. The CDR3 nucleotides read TGTGCCAGCTCACTTGGGGGCATGAACACTGAAGCTTTCTTT.